The 17 T cell receptor beta chains reported below all come from one sample, sequenced in a study of response to subunit inactivated influenza vaccine. TCRdb recomputed calls from the RT-PCR reads with MiXCR, one row per CDR3 protein. Of hundreds of thousands of distinct CDR3 sequences listed, around 20% are singletons. The input for sequencing was PBMCs from blood, taken more than 4 days after vaccination. The receptors originated from a man aged 45-65 years who received an inactivated influenza vaccine.

This clonotype was recorded many times. The chain couples TRBV6-2 or TRBV6-3 to TRBJ2-1, with TRBD2 identical over 10 bases. This CDR3 spans 17 amino acids. Germline loops: CDR1 MNHEY, CDR2 SVGEGT. Unmatched junction bases numbered 2, after V lost 0 bases and J lost 0 bases. Here the CDR3 DNA reads TGTGCCAGCAGTTACTCGTCTAGCGGGAGCTCCTACAATGAGCAGTTCTTC. Amino acid sequence: CASSYSSSGSSYNEQFF.

The rearrangement links TRBV28 to TRBJ2-6, with no clear D. The CDR3 is 16 amino acids. Germline values: CDR1 MDHEN, CDR2 SYDVKM. The V end was cut by 5 bases, the J end by 2 bases, with 13 bases between. CDR3 DNA: TGTGCCAGCAGTCGACTTAAAAGAACTGGGGCCAACGTCCTGACTTTC. This encodes CASSRLKRTGANVLTF.

The rearrangement uses TRBV7-9 and TRBJ2-1; 8 positions match TRBD2. Germline V lookup: CDR1 SEHNR, CDR2 FQNEAQ (reference sequence). The CDR3 contains 14 residues. After removal of 3 bases from V and 9 bases from J, the junction contained 7 bases not matched to a gene. The CDR3 here is CASSLQAGAGEQFF. For the CDR3, the DNA is TGTGCCAGCAGCTTGCAAGCGGGAGCGGGTGAGCAGTTCTTC. The full variable domain, with the rest looked up from reference TRBV7-9 and TRBJ2-1, is DTGVSQNPRHKITKRGQNVTFRCDPISEHNRLYWYRQTLGQGPEFLTYFQNEAQLEKSRLLSDRFSAERPKGSFSTLEIQRTEQGDSAMYLCASSLQAGAGEQFFGPGTRLTVL.

Only a few counts were recorded for this clonotype. The V call is TRBV4-2, the J call TRBJ2-7, with TRBD2 matching over 7 bases. Germline V gene data show CDR1 as LGHNA and CDR2 as YNFKEQ. J was trimmed by 4 bases and V by 0 bases; bases with no gene match: 6. This CDR3 spans 15 amino acids. The CDR3 sequence: CASSQDGGGPYEQYF. DNA for the CDR3: TGTGCCAGCAGCCAAGACGGGGGAGGGCCGTACGAGCAGTACTTC.

The chain employs TRBV2 and TRBJ1-5; D may be TRBD1 (5 bases). V dropped 7 bases and J dropped 4 bases, with 17 bases sitting between them. The V gene's germline CDR1 is SNHLY and CDR2 FYNNEI. This CDR3 comprises 15 residues. Here the CDR3 reads CASTLSRRGNQPQHF. Written as DNA, the CDR3 is TGTGCCAGCACCCTAAGCAGGAGGGGAAATCAGCCCCAGCATTTT. The full variable domain, completed using reference TRBV2 and TRBJ1-5, is EPEVTQTPSHQVTQMGQEVILRCVPISNHLYFYWYRQILGQKVEFLVSFYNNEISEKSEIFDDQFSVERPDGSNFTLKIRSTKLEDSAMYFCASTLSRRGNQPQHFGDGTRLSIL.

This clonotype has a handful of counts. V and J are TRBV4-3 and TRBJ2-5; 9 positions match TRBD2. The germline V gene encodes CDR1 LGHNA and CDR2 YSLEER. Unmatched junction bases numbered 12, after V lost 0 bases and J lost 7 bases. The CDR3 covers 17 residues. CDR3 loop: CASSQDKAGGTFGTQYF. The CDR3 DNA is TGCGCCAGCAGCCAAGATAAGGCGGGAGGGACGTTTGGGACCCAGTACTTC.

This chain joins TRBV24-1 and TRBJ2-2; the match to TRBD1 covers 7 bases. The CDR3 runs to 16 residues. V gave up 4 bases and J gave up 5 bases; unmatched junction bases: 9. Germline-derived CDR1 and CDR2 are KGHDR and SFDVKD. CDR3 residues: CATSDRQGVWTGELFF. For the CDR3, the DNA is TGTGCCACCAGTGACCGACAGGGAGTGTGGACCGGGGAGCTGTTTTTT.

The chain joins TRBV14 to TRBJ2-1; a possible D gene is TRBD2 (6 bases). Trimming pared 1 base from V and 4 bases from J, leaving 14 bases between. The CDR3 runs to 16 residues. CDR1 SGHDN and CDR2 FVKESK come from the germline V gene. The CDR3 region is CASSQVGGTRYNEQFF. The CDR3 region has the DNA TGTGCCAGCAGCCAAGTCGGCGGGACGCGATACAATGAGCAGTTCTTC.

The chain carries TRBV4-2 and TRBJ2-3, with D hard to call. V lost 1 base, J lost 1 base, and 6 bases lay in between. The CDR3 spans 14 residues. Germline loops: CDR1 LGHNA, CDR2 YNFKEQ. CDR3 bases: TGTGCCAGCAGCCAAGGACCGGGCACAGATACGCAGTATTTT. Amino acids: CASSQGPGTDTQYF.

There are many counts of this clonotype. CDR3 sequence (DNA): TGTGCCAGCAGTGAAGGACTAGCAGACAATGAGCAGTTCTTC. Translation: CASSEGLADNEQFF. This chain joins TRBV6-1 and TRBJ2-1, with 7 nucleotides matching TRBD2. Germline CDR1 and CDR2: MNHNS and SASEGT. The CDR3 contains 14 residues. V was pared by 1 base and J by 5 bases, with 2 bases of the junction left unmatched.

There are a few counts of this clonotype. The J gene is TRBJ1-2, the V gene TRBV5-1, with D uncertain. The CDR3 loop spans 13 amino acids. V gave up 0 bases and J gave up 8 bases, with 11 bases separating them. The germline gives CDR1 SGHRS, CDR2 YFSETQ. CDR3 bases: TGCGCCAGCAGCTTGGGGCATGGTAAGGGCTACACCTTC. Amino acids: CASSLGHGKGYTF.

V and J are TRBV10-3 and TRBJ2-1, with 8 bases identical to TRBD2. Germline lookup yields CDR1 ENHRY and CDR2 SYGVKD. There are 14 residues in the CDR3. J lost 6 bases, V lost 3 bases, and 4 bases had no gene match. The CDR3 DNA reads TGTGCCATCAGTGATAATAGCGGGACCAATGAGCAGTTCTTC. Protein: CAISDNSGTNEQFF.

This clonotype came up a few times. The rearrangement links TRBV24-1 to TRBJ1-5; D unclear. CDR1 is KGHDR, CDR2 SFDVKD, per germline. The ends were cut back, 1 base at V and 11 bases at J, with 5 bases in the middle. The CDR3 has 11 residues. The CDR3 protein is CATSDFGTQHF. The CDR3 DNA reads TGTGCCACCAGTGATTTCGGTACCCAGCATTTT.

The V call is TRBV28, the J call TRBJ2-1; D is undetermined. The CDR3 sequence is 13 residues long. From germline, CDR1 is MDHEN and CDR2 SYDVKM. V lost 5 bases to trimming and J lost 8 bases, with 13 bases between them. In DNA, the CDR3 is TGTGCCAGCAGTGTTTATCCTGCGTATGAGCAGTTCTTC. Amino acids: CASSVYPAYEQFF.

The V gene is TRBV4-3, the J gene TRBJ1-6; 9 bases are a match to TRBD1. This CDR3 is built from 15 residues. Per germline, CDR1 LGHNA and CDR2 YSLEER. Trimming removed 0 bases from V and 13 bases from J; junction bases left unmatched: 7. The DNA of the CDR3 is TGCGCCAGCAGCCAAGATCTACAGGGGGCTATGCCCCTCCACTTT. Translated: CASSQDLQGAMPLHF.

There are many counts of this clonotype. The chain recombines TRBV20-1 with TRBJ2-7; 7 nucleotides agree with TRBD2. V gave up 0 bases and J gave up 2 bases; unmatched junction bases: 22. The CDR3 is 20 residues long. CDR1 is DFQATT, CDR2 SNEGSKA, per germline (reference sequence). Written as DNA, the CDR3 is TGCAGTGCTAGAGATTCAGACGGGGGGAGGCACCCCCCCTCTCCCTACGAGCAGTACTTC. Its protein is CSARDSDGGRHPPSPYEQYF.

The chain combines TRBV12-3 or TRBV12-4 with TRBJ2-2; TRBD2 might be the D (6 bases). Between the trimmed V and J ends, which lost 10 bases and 4 bases, there was a span of 13 bases. This CDR3 spans 13 amino acids. Written as DNA, the CDR3 is TGTGCCACAGCTGTGGGGGGCACCGGGGAGCTGTTTTTT. The encoded protein is CATAVGGTGELFF.